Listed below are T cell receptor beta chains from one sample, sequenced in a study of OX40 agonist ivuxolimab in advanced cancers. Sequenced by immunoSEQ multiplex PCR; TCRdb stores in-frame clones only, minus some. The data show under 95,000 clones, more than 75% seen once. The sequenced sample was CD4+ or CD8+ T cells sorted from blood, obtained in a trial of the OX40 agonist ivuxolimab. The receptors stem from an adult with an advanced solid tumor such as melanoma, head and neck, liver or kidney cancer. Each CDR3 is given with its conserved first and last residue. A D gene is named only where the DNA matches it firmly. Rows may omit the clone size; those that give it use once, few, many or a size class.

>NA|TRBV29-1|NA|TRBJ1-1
TGCAGCGTTGTTAGGGGGGACACTGAAGCTTTCTTT
CSVVRGDTEAFF
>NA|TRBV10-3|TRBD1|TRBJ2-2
TGTGCCATCAACCGACAGGGGTTGATTAACACCGGGGAGCTGTTTTTT
CAINRQGLINTGELFF
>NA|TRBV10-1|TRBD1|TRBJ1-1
TGCGCCAGCAGTGCCCTGACAGGGACTGAAGCTTTCTTT
CASSALTGTEAFF
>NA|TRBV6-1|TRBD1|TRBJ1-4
TGTGCCAGCAGTGCGACAGGGAGTAATGAAAAACTGTTTTTT
CASSATGSNEKLFF
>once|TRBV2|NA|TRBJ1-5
TGTGCCAGCAGTTGGGACACTGGGCAGCCCCAGCATTTT
CASSWDTGQPQHF
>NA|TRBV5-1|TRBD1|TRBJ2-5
TGCGCCAGCAGCCCCAGGACAGGGGGTGAAGAGACCCAGTACTTC
CASSPRTGGEETQYF
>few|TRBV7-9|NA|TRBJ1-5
TGTGCCAGCAGCTTCAGTGAGAGCAATCAGCCCCAGCATTTT
CASSFSESNQPQHF
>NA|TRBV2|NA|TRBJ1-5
TGTGCCAGCAGCGGGAGTTTGAGTCAGCCCCAGCATTTT
CASSGSLSQPQHF
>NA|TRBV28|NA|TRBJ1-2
TGTGCCAGCAGGCCTTATATTAACTATGGCTACACCTTC
CASRPYINYGYTF
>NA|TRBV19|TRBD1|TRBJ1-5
TGTGCCAGTGCCGGGACAGGGAGATTTCAGCCCCAGCATTTT
CASAGTGRFQPQHF
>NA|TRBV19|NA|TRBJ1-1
TGTGCCAGTAGTATATCCAACTGGGGCAACACTGAAGCTTTCTTT
CASSISNWGNTEAFF
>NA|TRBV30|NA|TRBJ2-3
TGTGCCTGGAGGGGAGTTTCAGGGAGGACACCAGATACGCAGTATTTT
CAWRGVSGRTPDTQYF
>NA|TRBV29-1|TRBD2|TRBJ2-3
TGCAGCGTTGACTCTAGCGGGGGGCTGCCGGGCCATAGCACAGATACGCAGTATTTT
CSVDSSGGLPGHSTDTQYF
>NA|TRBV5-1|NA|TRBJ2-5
TGCGCCAGCAGTTCGGACCAGCAAGAGACCCAGTACTTC
CASSSDQQETQYF
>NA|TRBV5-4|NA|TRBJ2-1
TGTGCCAGCAGCTTGGCGGCAGTCTCCTACAATGAGCAGTTCTTC
CASSLAAVSYNEQFF
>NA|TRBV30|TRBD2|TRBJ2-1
TGTGCCTGGAGTGCGTTAGGTCGGGGGGGGTACAATGAGCAGTTCTTC
CAWSALGRGGYNEQFF
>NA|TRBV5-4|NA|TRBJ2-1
TGTGCCAGCAGCTTGGTTCAGCCCAATGAGCAGTTCTTC
CASSLVQPNEQFF
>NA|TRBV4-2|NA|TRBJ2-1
TGTGCCAGCAGCCAAGGGAACAGTCTCTATTACAATGAGCAGTTCTTC
CASSQGNSLYYNEQFF
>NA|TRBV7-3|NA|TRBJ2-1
TGTGCCAGCAGCTTACTTCCGGGAGAGCAGTTCTTC
CASSLLPGEQFF
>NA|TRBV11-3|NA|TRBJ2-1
TGTGCCAGCAGCTTAGAAGGGGACAATGAGCAGTTCTTC
CASSLEGDNEQFF
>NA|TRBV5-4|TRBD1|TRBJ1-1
TGTGCCAGCAGCTACCCCGACAGGGTGAACACTGAAGCTTTCTTT
CASSYPDRVNTEAFF
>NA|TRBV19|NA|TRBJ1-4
TGTGCCACGCGCTTCGGGACTAATGAAAAACTGTTTTTT
CATRFGTNEKLFF
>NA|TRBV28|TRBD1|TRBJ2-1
TGTGCCAGCACACCGTCAAGCAGGGGGCACTACAATGAGCAGTTCTTC
CASTPSSRGHYNEQFF
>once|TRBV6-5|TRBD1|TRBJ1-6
TGTGCCAGCAGTTACAATGGACAGGATAATTCACCCCTCCACTTT
CASSYNGQDNSPLHF
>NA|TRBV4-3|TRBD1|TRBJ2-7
TGCGCCAGCAGCCAGGGTGACAGGGGGTACGAGCAGTACTTC
CASSQGDRGYEQYF
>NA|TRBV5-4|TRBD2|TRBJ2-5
TGTGCCAGCGGGCGAAGCGGGGGGGCCGGAGAGACCCAGTACTTC
CASGRSGGAGETQYF
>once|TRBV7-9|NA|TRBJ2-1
TGTGCCAGCAGCTTGACAGGGGAGGGTAACAATGAGCAGTTCTTC
CASSLTGEGNNEQFF
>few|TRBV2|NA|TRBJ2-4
TGTGCCAGTGGAGGGGGCATAAACATTCAGTACTTC
CASGGGINIQYF
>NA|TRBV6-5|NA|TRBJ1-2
TGTGCCAGCAGTGAAACGGGCTACTATGGCTACACCTTC
CASSETGYYGYTF
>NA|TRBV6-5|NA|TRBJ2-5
TGTGCCAGCAGACCCGGACAGCAAGAGACCCAGTACTTC
CASRPGQQETQYF
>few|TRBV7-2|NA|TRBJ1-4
TGTGCCAGCAGCTTAGACCCGGGGGCTAATGAAAAACTGTTTTTT
CASSLDPGANEKLFF
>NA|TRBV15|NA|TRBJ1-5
TGTGCCACCAGCAGAGATGGCTCTCAGCCCCAGCATTTT
CATSRDGSQPQHF
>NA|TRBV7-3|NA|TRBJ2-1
TGTGCCAGCAGCCCCCCGGGGTCCCGGGATAATGAGCAGTTCTTC
CASSPPGSRDNEQFF
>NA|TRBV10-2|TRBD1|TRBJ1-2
TGCGCCAGCAGTGAGGGGACAGGGGGCTGGGGCTACACCTTC
CASSEGTGGWGYTF
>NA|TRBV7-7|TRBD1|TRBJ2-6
TGTGCCAGCAGCCCCAGAAGGTGGACAGGGGGGATCGGGGCCAACGTCCTGACTTTC
CASSPRRWTGGIGANVLTF
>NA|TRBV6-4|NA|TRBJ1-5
TGTGCCAGCAGTGACTCGTCAAGCCAGCCCCAGCATTTT
CASSDSSSQPQHF
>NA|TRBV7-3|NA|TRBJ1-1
TGTGCCAGCAGCTTAACGGATGAGGGACGAGCTTTCTTT
CASSLTDEGRAFF
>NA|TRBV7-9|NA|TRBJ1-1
TGTGCCAGCAGTCCTGGGGGGGGATGGACTGAAGCTTTCTTT
CASSPGGGWTEAFF
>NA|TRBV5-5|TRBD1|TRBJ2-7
TGTGCCAGCTACGATACAGGGGCCTACGAGCAGTACTTC
CASYDTGAYEQYF
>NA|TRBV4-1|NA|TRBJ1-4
TGCGCCAGCAGCCAGCTGATGAGTGGAACTAATGAAAAACTGTTTTTT
CASSQLMSGTNEKLFF
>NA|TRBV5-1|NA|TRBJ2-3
TGCGCCAGCAGCTTGGGGGACAGCCTCCTAGCGGATACGCAGTATTTT
CASSLGDSLLADTQYF
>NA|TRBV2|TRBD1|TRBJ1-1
TGTGCCAGCAGATCCGACAGGGTGGGGACTGAAGCTTTCTTT
CASRSDRVGTEAFF
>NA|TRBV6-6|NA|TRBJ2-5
TGTGCCAGCTCGGGGACACCTCAAGAGACCCAGTACTTC
CASSGTPQETQYF
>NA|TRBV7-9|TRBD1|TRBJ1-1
TGTGCCAGCAGCCCAATTCGGCCAGGGGGGGACACTGAAGCTTTCTTT
CASSPIRPGGDTEAFF
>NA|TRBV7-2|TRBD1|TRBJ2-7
TGTGCCAGCAGCCACAGGGGGCCCTACGAGCAGTACTTC
CASSHRGPYEQYF
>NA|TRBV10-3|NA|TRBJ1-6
TGTGCCATCAGTGAGTCTGGGACCGGGGGCTCACCCCTCCACTTT
CAISESGTGGSPLHF
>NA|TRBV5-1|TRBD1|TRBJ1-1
TGCGCCAGCAGCGAAAACACAGGGGTTCGGACTGAAGCTTTCTTT
CASSENTGVRTEAFF
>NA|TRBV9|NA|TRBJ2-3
TGTGCCAGCAGCGTAGAAAGCGGTCACACAGATACGCAGTATTTT
CASSVESGHTDTQYF
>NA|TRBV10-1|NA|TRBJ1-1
TGCGCCAGCAGTGGGGACAAGAACACTGAAGCTTTCTTT
CASSGDKNTEAFF
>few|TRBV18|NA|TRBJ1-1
TGTGCCAGCTCACCAGGAGGGGTGGCTGAAGCTTTCTTT
CASSPGGVAEAFF
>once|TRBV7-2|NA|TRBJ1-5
TGTGCCAGCAGCTTTGGTCGACGGGGCAATCAGCCCCAGCATTTT
CASSFGRRGNQPQHF
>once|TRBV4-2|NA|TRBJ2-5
TGTGCCAGCAGCCTACAGGGTGGACAGAAAGAGACCCAGTACTTC
CASSLQGGQKETQYF
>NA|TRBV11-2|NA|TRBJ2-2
TGTGCCAGCAGCCGAGGGACCGCCGCGAACACCGGGGAGCTGTTTTTT
CASSRGTAANTGELFF
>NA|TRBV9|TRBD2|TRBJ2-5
TGTGCCAGCAGCGTAAGCGGGGAAGTGGAGACCCAGTACTTC
CASSVSGEVETQYF
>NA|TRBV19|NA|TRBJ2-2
TGTGCCAGTAGTACCCGTCTCGCCGGGGAGCTGTTTTTT
CASSTRLAGELFF